These 8 T cell receptor beta chains originate from one sample sequenced in a study of naive and memory T cell subsets. Study outcomes and limitations: Possibly reflecting memory cells re-expressing CD45RA, a few larger clonotypes occurred in naive repertoires, especially CD8.

Both TRBC1 and TRBC2 were covered by a beta constant-region primer of two equimolar oligonucleotides. Four rounds of PCR amplified the ligated cDNA using nested alpha and beta constant-region primers plus SP2. TCRdb re-called the UMI-ligation and nested PCR reads through MiXCR, storing one row per CDR3 protein. The table includes roughly 100,000 distinct CDR3 sequences, around 15% detected once. The antigens of these receptors remain unknown. Sequenced input: naive CD8+ T cells from blood. All receptors come from a human donor in good health.

As concerns this clonotype: A junction end diverges from the germline sequence, so it may reflect a read error. This chain connects TRBV7-6 to TRBJ2-7, with D possibly matching TRBD2 (6 bases). The CDR3 is 14 residues long. CDR1 and CDR2 (germline): SGHVS, FNYEAQ. The chain's CDR3 is CASSPGTQAYEQYF. CDR3 sequence (DNA): TGTGCTAGCAGCCCCGGGACTCAAGCCTACGAGCAGTACTTC.

The chain combines TRBV15 with TRBJ2-6; tentatively, D is TRBD1 (6 bases). This CDR3 is 17 amino acids long. With 2 bases removed from V and 0 bases from J, the gap between germline ends came to 11 bases. Germline values: CDR1 LNHNV, CDR2 YYDKDF (reference sequence). The CDR3 DNA reads TGTGCCACCAGCAGACAACAGGGCGGCTCTGGGGCCAACGTCCTGACTTTC. Translating gives CATSRQQGGSGANVLTF.

The sample holds a few counts of this clonotype. This chain links TRBV28 with TRBJ1-1; a possible D gene is TRBD1 (5 bases). The CDR3 has 14 amino acids. Germline V CDR1 and CDR2: MDHEN, SYDVKM. The V gene lost 6 bases and the J gene lost 8 bases, with 19 bases spanning the gap. The CDR3 coding sequence is TGTGCCAGCAGCCCCCCCCGCAGGGACCACGAAGCTTTCTTT. It specifies CASSPPRRDHEAFF.

The table lists this clonotype with a few counts. The rearrangement uses TRBV29-1 and TRBJ2-7; 8 bases match TRBD1. Germline CDR1 and CDR2: SQVTM and ANQGSEA. CDR3 length equals 13 residues. With 6 bases clipped from V and 3 bases from J, the junction kept 7 bases outside the gene matches. The CDR3 DNA reads TGCAGCGTGAGGACAGGGAACAGCTACGAGCAGTACTTC. Encoded protein: CSVRTGNSYEQYF.

This clonotype was picked up a small number of times. This chain connects TRBV24-1 to TRBJ2-3, with 8 bases identical to TRBD2. The germline V gene has CDR1 KGHDR and CDR2 SFDVKD. The CDR3 has 16 amino acids. Germline trimming cut 1 base from V and 5 bases from J; bases unmatched to any gene: 7. CDR3 amino acids: CATSDLQAGVGDTQYF. The CDR3, as DNA: TGTGCCACCAGTGATTTACAAGCGGGAGTCGGAGATACGCAGTATTTT.

This clonotype showed up many times. The CDR3 DNA follows: TGTGCCAGCGGGTCGGACTATGGCTACACCTTC. Protein sequence: CASGSDYGYTF. The chain uses TRBV12-3 or TRBV12-4 and TRBJ1-2, with D unclear. CDR3 length: 11 amino acids. V was cut by 8 bases and J by 3 bases, with 7 bases left in between.

This chain links TRBV30 with TRBJ2-3; D remains ambiguous. Germline CDR1 and CDR2: GTSNPN and SVGIG (reference sequence). The ends were cut back, 1 base at V and 1 base at J, with 0 bases in the middle. The CDR3 has 11 residues. CDR3 sequence (DNA): TGTGCCTGGAGTGGCACAGATACGCAGTATTTT. This translates into CAWSGTDTQYF.

There are many counts of this clonotype. The V call is TRBV4-3, the J call TRBJ2-7, with 9 bases fitting TRBD1. Germline trimming cut 3 bases from V and 5 bases from J; bases unmatched to any gene: 11. The CDR3 is made up of 16 amino acids. CDR1 LGHNA and CDR2 YSLEER come from the germline V gene. The CDR3 bases are TGCGCCAGCAGCCACGGCCTACACAGGGGGCGCGACGAGCAGTACTTC. Its translation: CASSHGLHRGRDEQYF.